This TCR beta chain was retrieved from a study of radiotherapy plus CTLA-4 blockade in lung cancer. For this clone: Its antigen is still unknown.

Focal radiation plus CTLA-4 blockade with ipilimumab was administered to patients who had chemo-refractory metastatic non-small-cell lung cancer. Study-wide points: Clones derived from tumor TCRs expanded in blood after radiotherapy plus ipilimumab. It was early blood T cell clone dynamics, with interferon-beta, that reportedly best predicted response.

Sequenced by immunoSEQ multiplex PCR; TCRdb stores in-frame clones only, minus some. The sample lists roughly 50,000 clones; approximately 86% were seen once. The V and J ends lost 5 bases and 9 bases, in that order; junction bases with no gene match: 4. This CDR3 comprises 11 residues. Germline V gene sequence: CDR1 MNHEY, CDR2 SVGAGI. The sequencing used peripheral blood, collected from a patient treated with radiotherapy plus ipilimumab. This TCR was recovered from a human donor with non-small cell lung cancer that progressed on radiotherapy plus ipilimumab. Some clones in this sample may be carry-over from other donors' samples. The V call is TRBV6-5, the J call TRBJ2-7, with TRBD1 matching 7 bases. CDR3 coding DNA: TGTGCCAGCAGTACAGCAGGGGGGCAGTACTTC. Amino acids: CASSTAGGQYF.